This paragraph covers one T cell receptor (beta chain) sequence. Deletions cut 7 bases from V and 6 bases from J, with 10 bases between. CDR1 is MDHEN and CDR2 is SYDVKM in the germline V gene. The length of the CDR3 is 11 residues. The data were taken from a study of blood T cells in healthy people across ages. A second about 6 to 12 cycle PCR used barcoded and J-beta primers. TCRdb re-derived calls from the 5' RACE reads in MiXCR, one entry per CDR3 protein. The sample lists 1.5 million or so distinct CDR3 sequences; less than 45% were seen once. This TCR derives from a woman younger than 35 in good health. The sample was blood. The rearrangement uses TRBV28 and TRBJ2-7, with D hard to call. CDR3 sequence (DNA): TGTGCCAGCAAGGTCTCCACCGAGCAGTACTTC. This sequence encodes CASKVSTEQYF.